This T cell receptor (beta chain) originates from a study of regulatory T cells in long-lasting Graves disease (dated by TCRdb to the early 2020s). Broadly, across the study: Newly diagnosed Graves' disease patients had taken antithyroid drugs for less than 3 months. A total of about 35 samples underwent TCR sequencing: approximately 13 from persistent and about 20 from newly diagnosed Graves' disease patients. Persistent Graves' disease patients were compared with newly diagnosed Graves' disease patients by peripheral blood TCR sequencing and RNA sequencing. The study was registered as a clinical trial and conducted in China. The full study reports these points: Lower TCR Shannon entropy and fewer highly expanded clones were observed in persistent Graves' disease patients than in newly diagnosed patients, which suggested clonal expansion. Persistent disease showed preferential use of TRBV28, TRBJ1-2 and TRBJ2-5, whereas newly diagnosed disease favored TRBV20-1 and TRBJ2-1. The study examined only peripheral blood because the primary lesion, thyroid tissue, could not be accessed. The authors acknowledged the small sample size as a limitation that may reduce accuracy. Persistent patients shared more public clonotypes among themselves (2,741) than newly diagnosed patients did (about 970). Only the TCR beta chain was sequenced and analyzed.

The sample's time point label is to be understood as: newly diagnosed GD, antithyroid drugs for less than 3 months. RNA was extracted from PBMCs in TRIzol for both TCR sequencing and RNA sequencing. The diagnosis of Graves' disease followed American Thyroid Association guidelines. Patients for the study were recruited at an endocrinology department in Xi'an, China. Each patient gave around 9 milliliters of peripheral blood, collected in an EDTA anticoagulant tube. PBMCs were isolated by Ficoll Paque Plus density gradient separation without further T cell sorting. An Agilent 2100 Bioanalyzer and agarose gel were used to assess RNA quality, and a NanoDrop 2000 was used to measure RNA concentration. The library was obtained by multiplex PCR. For sequencing, an Illumina HiSeq 4000 was employed. iRepertoire HTBI primers and Arm-PCR amplification of CDR3 regions were used to construct TCR beta libraries. Gel purification was performed on PCR products prior to sequencing. Processing in the source paper ran as follows. Gene usage analysis of CDR3 amino acid clonotypes relied on the roughly 64 TRBV and about 15 TRBJ segments identified across samples. COPE and FqMerger were used to merge the filtered high-quality paired reads into contigs. BLAST was used to align contigs to IMGT TRBV, TRBD and TRBJ reference genes, with CDR3 defined following IMGT. Any clonotype with a frequency above 0.1% was classified as a highly expanded clone. Shannon entropy served as the measure of repertoire diversity, while the Gini coefficient captured V-J evenness. Clonotypes shared by more than one individual were considered public. TCRdb reworked the public reads: Q25 trimming with fastp, MiXCR clone assembly, productive beta chains retained. Every distinct CDR3 protein forms one entry, paired with its most common genes and DNA. These V and J calls originate from TCRdb's pipeline instead of the authors' own analysis. The sample yields hundreds of thousands of distinct CDR3 sequences; approximately 15% were counted once. The ten largest clones capture 10% of the sample.

Inclusive of the bounding cysteine and phenylalanine, the CDR3 is 14 residues long. CDR3 DNA only is kept here, 42 bases in frame from base 1. V is reduced by 4 bases and J by 7 bases, leaving a spacing of 11 bases between them. CDR1 and CDR2 were assigned from the germline V gene as SGHVS and FNYEAQ. Regarding this clonotype: Its specific antigen is unknown. No much larger clone is present one base from it, and per-base qualities are unavailable.

The same sample was also used in a study of T cells in Graves' hyperthyroidism and ophthalmopathy. Reported in the second study: A patient counted as having stable Graves' hyperthyroidism if no progression to ophthalmopathy occurred over 18 months of follow-up. Hyperthyroidism patients were aged 18 to 65 years and newly diagnosed, with disease duration of less than 2 months. Any patient with an uncontrolled infection, another autoimmune disease, pregnancy or lactation was excluded. Diagnoses were established on the basis of clinical symptoms, serum thyroxine and TRAb, thyroid ultrasound, and orbital computed tomography. For the first round of RT-PCR on the TCR CDR3, the HTBI primer set was used together with the Qiagen OneStep RT-PCR kit. Most expanded thyroid clonotypes (frequency above 0.001) were also found in blood, which suggests that blood repertoires may mirror thyroid immune responses. A 13 V-J signature model separated ophthalmopathy from stable hyperthyroidism, with 87.88% sensitivity and 81.08% specificity in cross-validation and 80%/75% in testing. In validation, the model predicted progression to ophthalmopathy with roughly 70% sensitivity and over 72% specificity, a median of 6.5 months before onset. TCR V-J signatures able to tell the groups apart were searched for in a discovery cohort of 90 to 100 patients, of whom around 43 had Graves' ophthalmopathy and 55 to 60 had stable Graves' hyperthyroidism. An independent validation cohort of 18 to 20 hyperthyroidism patients and about 15 patients who later progressed to ophthalmopathy tested prospective prediction of ophthalmopathy. The 100 or so discovery patients were divided at random into training and test sets in a 7:3 ratio. The study also compared thyroid tissue and blood T-cell repertoires from about six Graves' hyperthyroidism patients. Following sampling, methimazole starting at 30 mg daily was given to hyperthyroidism patients, and high-dose intravenous methylprednisolone was given to ophthalmopathy patients. A second multiplex PCR round built the libraries, followed by size selection and purification. Sequencing of the libraries was done on an Illumina HiSeq2000 using paired-end 100 bp reads. SOAPnuke was used to process the raw data, with reads discarded if the reads contained adapters or uncalled bases, had a mean Phred below 15, or lacked an exact constant-primer or identifier match. COPE v1.2.5 was used to merge high-quality paired reads, and clonotypes were defined as unique nucleotide sequences. MiTCR v1.1 was used to align clonotypes to the IMGT TRBV, TRBD and TRBJ reference segments. Analysis was restricted to V-J combinations with a frequency above 0.0001, which covered 99.2% of repertoires. The TCS score was defined as F50 (clonal expansion) divided by E x V (chaos), with BLOSUM62-based TCRdist calculated between CDR3 peptides within each V-J. Welch's t-statistics and random forest reduced around 520 V-J features to 10 to 15, which were used in a naive Bayes classifier (R e1071). Sample size was not statistically predetermined, and investigators were not blinded to group allocation. According to the paper, TCR Vbeta CDR3 sequencing was carried out on approximately 140 peripheral blood samples, which came from 40 to 45 ophthalmopathy, around 74 hyperthyroidism and approximately 17 progressor patients.

The chain uses TRBV7-6 and TRBJ1-6; the D gene remains uncertain. The sequence came from a man aged 25 to 45 with Graves disease. Donor details come from another sample of the same person, matched by shared clones. The source material was peripheral blood mononuclear cells (PBMCs), sampled at new diagnosis, from a patient treated with antithyroid drugs. The CDR3 protein is CASSSRTGNSPLHF. Read as DNA, the sequence is TGTGCCAGCAGCTCCCGGACGGGGAATTCACCCCTCCACTTT.